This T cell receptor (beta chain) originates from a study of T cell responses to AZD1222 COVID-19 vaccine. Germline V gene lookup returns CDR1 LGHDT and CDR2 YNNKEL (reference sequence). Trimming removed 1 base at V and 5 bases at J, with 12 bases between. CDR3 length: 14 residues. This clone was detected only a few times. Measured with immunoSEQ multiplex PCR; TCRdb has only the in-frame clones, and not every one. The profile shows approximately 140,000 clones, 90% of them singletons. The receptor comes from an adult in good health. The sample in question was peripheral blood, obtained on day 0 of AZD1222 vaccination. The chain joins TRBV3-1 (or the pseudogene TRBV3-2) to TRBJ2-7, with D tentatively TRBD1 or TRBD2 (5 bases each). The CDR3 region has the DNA TGTGCCAGCAGCCAAGGGCAGGGAGTCCACGAGCAGTACTTC. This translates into CASSQGQGVHEQYF.